This passage covers 19 T cell receptor beta chains from one sample sequenced in a study of CD8+CD57+ T cells in acquired aplastic anemia. General study points: CD8+CD57+ cells from patients were less diverse than total CD4+ and CD8+ pools.

For sequencing, patients were chosen who had shown expansion of CD8+CD57+ cells by flow cytometry. TCR beta VDJ and CDR3 profiling used genomic DNA as template. MiXCR was run by TCRdb on the reads, yielding one entry per CDR3 protein. The sample consists of about 17,000 distinct CDR3 sequences, about 40% of them appearing once. Their target antigens are unknown. The sequenced material came from CD8+CD57+ T cells sorted from PBMCs. The subset denotes: bead-enriched CD8+CD57+ effector memory T cells from SAA patients. Source of these receptors: a human donor with aplastic anemia.

This clonotype was found many times. This chain links TRBV20-1 with TRBJ2-2; 7 bases agree with TRBD1. Trimming at V came to 4 bases and at J to 6 bases, leaving 11 bases not matched to a gene. Germline V CDR1 and CDR2: DFQATT, SNEGSKA (reference sequence). This CDR3 is 15 amino acids long. The CDR3 spells CSAKTSQGIPGELFF. The CDR3 bases are TGCAGTGCTAAAACTTCACAGGGGATCCCCGGGGAGCTGTTTTTT.

There are many counts of this clonotype. This chain connects TRBV6-2 or TRBV6-3 to TRBJ1-4, with a possible D match to TRBD1 (5 bases). CDR3 length: 17 residues. The V gene's germline CDR1 is MNHEY and CDR2 SVGEGT. V gave up 2 bases and J gave up 0 bases, with 13 bases separating them. The CDR3 bases are TGTGCCAGCAGTTACGGGGCGGGTCTTGCAACTAATGAAAAACTGTTTTTT. The encoded protein is CASSYGAGLATNEKLFF.

This clonotype showed up just a few times. The J gene is TRBJ2-7, the V gene TRBV27, with 9 bases lining up with TRBD1. In germline, CDR1 is MNHEY, CDR2 SMNVEV (reference sequence). V was clipped by 3 bases and J by 1 base; unmatched bases: 1. The CDR3 extends over 14 amino acids. The DNA of the CDR3 is TGTGCCAGCAGTTTTGGGACAGGGTCCTACGAGCAGTACTTC. Translated: CASSFGTGSYEQYF.

The chain joins TRBV11-2 to TRBJ1-2; D gene ambiguous. V dropped 1 base and J dropped 6 bases, with 12 bases sitting between them. This CDR3 has 14 residues. The germline gives CDR1 SGHAT, CDR2 FQNNGV. The CDR3 loop reads CASSLGTAYNGYTF. The DNA of the CDR3 is TGTGCCAGCAGCTTAGGGACGGCCTATAATGGCTACACCTTC.

The chain couples TRBV5-6 to TRBJ1-5; TRBD1 is a possible D gene (5 bases). The CDR3 loop spans 15 amino acids. Trimming took off 4 bases at V and 3 bases at J, with 14 bases between the two ends. Germline-derived CDR1 and CDR2 are SGHDT and YYEEEE. The CDR3 DNA reads as TGTGCCAGCAGCCGCGGGACGGCGGTCAATCAGCCCCAGCATTTT. This encodes CASSRGTAVNQPQHF.

This rearrangement joins TRBV5-4 to TRBJ1-2; D is ambiguous. This CDR3 is built from 14 residues. Germline V CDR1 and CDR2: SGHNT, YYREEE (reference sequence). Between the trimmed V and J ends, which lost 0 bases and 5 bases, there was a span of 11 bases. As DNA, the CDR3 is TGTGCCAGCAGCTTGGGGCCAGGAGGGTATGGCTACACCTTC. Translation gives CASSLGPGGYGYTF.

The gene calls are TRBV9 and TRBJ1-2; 11 bases are shared with TRBD1. The length of the CDR3 is 15 residues. Germline lookup yields CDR1 SGDLS and CDR2 YYNGEE. Trimming at V came to 0 bases and at J to 5 bases, leaving 3 bases not matched to a gene. The CDR3 DNA is TGTGCCAGCAGCGTAGGAGGGACAGGGGGTTATGGCTACACCTTC. It yields the protein CASSVGGTGGYGYTF. Together with reference TRBV9 and TRBJ1-2, the CDR3 gives the full variable domain: DSGVTQTPKHLITATGQRVTLRCSPRSGDLSVYWYQQSLDQGLQFLIQYYNGEERAKGNILERFSAQQFPDLHSELNLSSLELGDSALYFCASSVGGTGGYGYTFGSGTRLTVV.

The J gene is TRBJ2-7, the V gene TRBV6-1; TRBD1 agrees at 10 bases. Trimming at V came to 1 base and at J to 6 bases, leaving 6 bases not matched to a gene. The CDR3 runs to 15 residues. Per germline, CDR1 MNHNS and CDR2 SASEGT. CDR3 DNA: TGTGCCAGCAGTGAAGAGGGGACAGGGGCCCGCGAGCAGTACTTC. It codes for CASSEEGTGAREQYF.

This clonotype was recorded only once. The chain employs TRBV20-1 and TRBJ2-2; D may correspond to TRBD1 or TRBD2 (6 bases each). There are 13 residues in the CDR3. Trimming pared 5 bases from V and 3 bases from J, leaving 10 bases between. The germline gives CDR1 DFQATT, CDR2 SNEGSKA (reference sequence). The CDR3 reads CSAQGTDTGELFF. The CDR3 bases are TGCAGTGCTCAGGGGACTGACACCGGGGAGCTGTTTTTT.

Comment on this clonotype: Since a much larger clone is just one base distant, this may be a read error. V usage is TRBV28 and J usage is TRBJ1-5; 8 bases are a match to TRBD1. J was trimmed by 2 bases and V by 6 bases; bases with no gene match: 9. The CDR3 totals 16 residues. The V gene's germline CDR1 is MDHEN and CDR2 SYDVKM. The CDR3, as DNA: TGTGCCAGCAGCGCCTTGCAGGGGGCAGGCAATCAGCCCCAGCATTTT. This codes for CASSALQGAGNQPQHF.

This clonotype was recorded many times. The V gene is TRBV5-1, the J gene TRBJ1-6, with 7 bases aligning to TRBD1. Germline loops: CDR1 SGHRS, CDR2 YFSETQ. The CDR3 totals 15 residues. V dropped 4 bases and J dropped 5; count of bases not matched to a gene: 6. The CDR3 DNA reads TGCGCCAGCAGCACATTAGGACAGGATAATTCACCCCTCCACTTT. This encodes CASSTLGQDNSPLHF.

The V and J genes are TRBV15 and TRBJ2-7; 9 bases align to TRBD1. Germline V gene sequence: CDR1 LNHNV, CDR2 YYDKDF (reference sequence). J lost 2 bases, V lost 3 bases, and 11 bases had no gene match. The CDR3 runs to 17 residues. CDR3 region: CATSSSMSGQGTYEQYF. As DNA, the CDR3 is TGTGCCACCAGCAGCTCCATGTCGGGACAGGGAACCTACGAGCAGTACTTC.

The CDR3 is CASSYSGVYEQYV. The DNA of the CDR3 is TGTGCCAGCAGTTACTCCGGGGTCTACGAGCAGTACGTC. J is TRBJ2-7 and V is TRBV6-5, with D possibly being TRBD2 (5 bases). The CDR3 spans 13 residues. Germline assignment: CDR1 MNHEY and CDR2 SVGAGI. Trimming removed 0 bases at V and 3 bases at J, with 6 bases between.

This clonotype was seen a handful of times. The rearrangement joins TRBV20-1 to TRBJ1-5; tentatively, D is TRBD1 (6 bases). V lost 0 bases and J lost 6, with 12 bases in between. CDR3 length: 14 amino acids. CDR1 and CDR2 from the germline V gene are DFQATT and SNEGSKA (reference sequence). For the CDR3, the DNA is TGCAGTGCTAGAGAGCACAGGGAAGGTCAGCCCCAGCATTTT. It encodes CSAREHREGQPQHF.

The chain combines TRBV5-8 with TRBJ2-3; D might be TRBD2 (6 bases). This CDR3 spans 14 amino acids. Trimming stripped 4 bases from V and 6 bases from J, with 15 bases between. Per germline, CDR1 SGHTS and CDR2 YDEGEE. The CDR3 is CASSIVRDSDTQYF. The CDR3 DNA sequence: TGTGCCAGCAGCATTGTTCGGGACTCTGATACGCAGTATTTT. Full variable domain (remainder filled in from reference TRBV5-8 and TRBJ2-3): EAGVTQSPTHLIKTRGQQATLRCSPISGHTSVYWYQQALGLGLQFLLWYDEGEERNRGNFPPRFSGRQFPNYSSELNVNALELEDSALYLCASSIVRDSDTQYFGPGTRLTVL.

As to this clonotype: A junction boundary mismatches the germline segment, possibly from a read error. The chain combines TRBV11-2 with TRBJ2-2, with 7 bases fitting TRBD2. Per germline, CDR1 SGHAT and CDR2 FQNNGV. The CDR3 has 16 amino acids. CDR3 coding DNA: TGCGCCAGCAGCTTAGAGCCGGGACTAAGCGCCGGGGAGCTGTTTTTT. The encoded protein is CASSLEPGLSAGELFF.

This clonotype was seen many times. A read error is likely, as this CDR3 ends without the conserved phenylalanine or tryptophan. The DNA is omitted, as the CDR3 cannot be located on it reliably, and the CDR3 follows TCRdb's listing. The rearrangement links TRBV12-1 to TRBJ1-5; TRBD1 is the table's D call, not checked against the DNA. TRBV12-1 has pseudogene status. Inclusive of both ends, the CDR3 amounts to 10 amino acids. The CDR3 region is CASSRGAGKG.

This clonotype showed up many times. The chain is built from TRBV20-1 and TRBJ2-1, with D perhaps given as TRBD1 or TRBD2 (5 bases each). The CDR3 sequence is 14 residues long. The germline gives CDR1 DFQATT, CDR2 SNEGSKA (reference sequence). Trimming took off 3 bases at V and 9 bases at J, with 18 bases between the two ends. The CDR3 nucleotides read TGCAGTGCTAGGGGGGATAAGGGGTTCTCTGAGCAGTTCTTC. Translating gives CSARGDKGFSEQFF.

This clonotype was detected ten times or more. The chain has TRBV12-3 or TRBV12-4 and TRBJ1-2; D gene ambiguous. Trimming stripped 5 bases from V and 4 bases from J, with 14 bases between. This CDR3 comprises 14 residues. The chain's CDR3 is CASSPPSTLYGYTF. In DNA form, the CDR3 reads TGTGCCAGCAGTCCCCCCAGTACCCTCTATGGCTACACCTTC.